One T cell receptor beta chain is described in this entry. This record comes from a study of control samples from healthy donors and cancer patients. Profiled with immunoSEQ multiplex PCR; TCRdb holds only in-frame clones, not every one. The sample has tens of thousands of clones, roughly nine tenths seen once; the top ten hold roughly 14%. The sample was blood. The receptor comes from a woman in her 70s in good health.

This chain's CDR3 is CASSLAGPGRDEQFF. In DNA, the CDR3 is TGTGCCAGCAGCTTAGCGGGACCCGGTAGGGATGAGCAGTTCTTC. The V call is TRBV7-2, the J call TRBJ2-1; D is possibly TRBD1 or TRBD2 (5 bases each). This CDR3 is 15 amino acids long. Germline V gene data show CDR1 as SGHTA and CDR2 as FQGNSA. V lost 0 bases, J lost 8 bases, and 14 bases lay in between.